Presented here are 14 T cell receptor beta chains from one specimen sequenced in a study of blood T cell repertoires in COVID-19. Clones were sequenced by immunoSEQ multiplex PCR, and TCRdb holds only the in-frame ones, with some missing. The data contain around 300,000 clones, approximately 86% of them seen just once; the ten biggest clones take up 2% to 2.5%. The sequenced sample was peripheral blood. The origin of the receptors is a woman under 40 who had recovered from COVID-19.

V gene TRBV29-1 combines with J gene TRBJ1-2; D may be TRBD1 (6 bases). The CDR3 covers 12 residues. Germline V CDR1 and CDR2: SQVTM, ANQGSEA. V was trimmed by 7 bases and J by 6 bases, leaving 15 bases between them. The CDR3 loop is CSDLDSLNGYTF. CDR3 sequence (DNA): TGCAGCGACCTGGACAGTTTGAATGGCTACACCTTC.

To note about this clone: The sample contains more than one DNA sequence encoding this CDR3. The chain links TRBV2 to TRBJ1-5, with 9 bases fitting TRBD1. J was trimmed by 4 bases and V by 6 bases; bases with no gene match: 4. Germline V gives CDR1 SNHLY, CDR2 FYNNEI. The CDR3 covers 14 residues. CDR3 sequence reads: CASSPDRGNQPQHF. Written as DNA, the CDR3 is TGTGCCAGCAGCCCTGACAGGGGGAATCAGCCCCAGCATTTT.

In nucleotides, the CDR3 is TGTGCCACCGCCCCAAGCGTTTCACATGGCTACACCTTC. Its translation: CATAPSVSHGYTF. The chain combines TRBV19 with TRBJ1-2, with no clear D. CDR3 size: 13 residues. V was clipped by 10 bases and J by 6 bases, with 18 bases between them. The germline V gene has CDR1 LNHDA and CDR2 SQIVND (reference sequence).

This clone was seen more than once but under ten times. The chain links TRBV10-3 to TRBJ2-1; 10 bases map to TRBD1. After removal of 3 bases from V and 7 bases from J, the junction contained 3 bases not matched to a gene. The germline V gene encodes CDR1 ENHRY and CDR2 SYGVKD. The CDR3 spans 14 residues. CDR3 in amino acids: CAISDRTGGNEQFF. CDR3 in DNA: TGTGCCATCAGTGACCGGACAGGGGGGAATGAGCAGTTCTTC.

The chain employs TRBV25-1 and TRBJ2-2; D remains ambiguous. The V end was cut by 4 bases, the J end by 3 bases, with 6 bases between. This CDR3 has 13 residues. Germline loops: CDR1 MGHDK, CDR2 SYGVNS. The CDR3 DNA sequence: TGTGCCAGCAGTGTTCGGGACACCGGGGAGCTGTTTTTT. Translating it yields CASSVRDTGELFF.

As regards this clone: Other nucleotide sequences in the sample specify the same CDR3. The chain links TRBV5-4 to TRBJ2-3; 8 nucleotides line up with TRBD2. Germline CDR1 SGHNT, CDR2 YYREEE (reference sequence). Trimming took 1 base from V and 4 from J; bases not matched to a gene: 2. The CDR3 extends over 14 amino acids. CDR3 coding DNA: TGTGCCAGCAGCTTGCGGGGGGGCCCAGATACGCAGTATTTT. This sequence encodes CASSLRGGPDTQYF.

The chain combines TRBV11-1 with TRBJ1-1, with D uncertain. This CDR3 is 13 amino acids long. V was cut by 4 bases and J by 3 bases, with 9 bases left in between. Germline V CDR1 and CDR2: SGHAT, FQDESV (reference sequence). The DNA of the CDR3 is TGTGCCAGCAGCTCGAGACGGGACACTGAAGCTTTCTTT. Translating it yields CASSSRRDTEAFF. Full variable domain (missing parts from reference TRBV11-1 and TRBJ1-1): EAEVAQSPRYKITEKSQAVAFWCDPISGHATLYWYRQILGQGPELLVQFQDESVVDDSQLPKDRFSAERLKGVDSTLKIQPAELGDSAMYLCASSSRRDTEAFFGQGTRLTVV.

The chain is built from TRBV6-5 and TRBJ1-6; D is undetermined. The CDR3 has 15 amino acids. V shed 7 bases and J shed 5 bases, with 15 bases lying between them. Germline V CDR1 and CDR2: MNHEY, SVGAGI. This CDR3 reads CASNAAQKNNSPLHF. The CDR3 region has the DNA TGTGCCAGCAATGCGGCTCAGAAAAATAATTCACCCCTCCACTTT.

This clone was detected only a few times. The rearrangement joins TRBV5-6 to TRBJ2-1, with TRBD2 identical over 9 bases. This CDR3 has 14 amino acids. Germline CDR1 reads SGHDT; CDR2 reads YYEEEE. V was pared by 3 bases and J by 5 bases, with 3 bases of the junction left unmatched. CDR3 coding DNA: TGTGCCAGCAGCTGGCGGGGGGGCGACAATGAGCAGTTCTTC. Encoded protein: CASSWRGGDNEQFF.

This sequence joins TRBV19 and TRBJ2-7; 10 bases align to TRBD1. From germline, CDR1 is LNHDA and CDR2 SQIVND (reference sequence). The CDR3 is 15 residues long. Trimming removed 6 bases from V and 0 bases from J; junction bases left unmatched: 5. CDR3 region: CASSTGTGVSYEQYF. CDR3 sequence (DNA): TGTGCCAGTAGCACCGGGACAGGGGTCTCCTACGAGCAGTACTTC.

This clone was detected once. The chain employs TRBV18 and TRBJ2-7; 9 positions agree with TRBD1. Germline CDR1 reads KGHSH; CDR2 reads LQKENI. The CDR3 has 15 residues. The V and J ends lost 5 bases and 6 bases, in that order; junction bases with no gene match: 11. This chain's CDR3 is CASSEVRTGVFEQYF. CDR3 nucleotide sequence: TGTGCCAGCTCAGAAGTCAGGACAGGGGTCTTCGAGCAGTACTTC. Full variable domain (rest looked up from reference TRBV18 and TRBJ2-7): NAGVMQNPRHLVRRRGQEARLRCSPMKGHSHVYWYRQLPEEGLKFMVYLQKENIIDESGMPKERFSAEFPKEGPSILRIQQVVRGDSAAYFCASSEVRTGVFEQYFGPGTRLTVT.

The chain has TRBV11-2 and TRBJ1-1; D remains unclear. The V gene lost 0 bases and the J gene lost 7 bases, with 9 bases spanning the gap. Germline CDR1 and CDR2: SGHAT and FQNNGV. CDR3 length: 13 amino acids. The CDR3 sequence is CASSLDWRFEAFF. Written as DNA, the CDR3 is TGTGCCAGCAGCTTAGATTGGAGGTTTGAAGCTTTCTTT.

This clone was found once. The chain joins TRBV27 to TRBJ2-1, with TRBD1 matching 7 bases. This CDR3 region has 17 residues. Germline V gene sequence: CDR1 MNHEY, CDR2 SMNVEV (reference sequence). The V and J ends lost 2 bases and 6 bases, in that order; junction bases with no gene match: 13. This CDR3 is CASSLEGWGRGSNEQFF. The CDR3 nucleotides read TGTGCCAGCAGTTTAGAAGGTTGGGGCAGGGGGAGCAATGAGCAGTTCTTC.

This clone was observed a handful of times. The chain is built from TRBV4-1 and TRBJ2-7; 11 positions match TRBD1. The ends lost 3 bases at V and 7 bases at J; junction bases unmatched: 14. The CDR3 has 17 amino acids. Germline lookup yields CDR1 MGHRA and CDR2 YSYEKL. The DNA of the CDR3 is TGCGCCAGCAGCCATCAAATACTCGGACAGGGGGCAGGGGAGCAGTACTTC. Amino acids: CASSHQILGQGAGEQYF.